This TCR beta chain originates from a study of T cell responses to AZD1222 COVID-19 vaccine. General observations from the study: Seropositivity was recorded at baseline in only 6 or 7 AZD1222 recipients. Mapped onto spike, vaccine-associated CD4 TCRs spanned it and were dominant at 160-218 and 743-854. It was only after the peak T cell response that any repertoires were sampled.

As regards this clone: The antigen remains undetermined.

V trimming: 4 bases; J trimming: 2 bases; junction bases outside the gene matches: 15. The CDR3 consists of 19 residues. Germline CDR1 is SGHDT and CDR2 is YYEEEE. Only in-frame clones appear in the TCRdb table, and some are missing; sequencing was by immunoSEQ multiplex PCR. The top ten clones hold nearly 3.5% of a sample with about 140,000 clones, 88% of them seen once. V is TRBV5-6 and J is TRBJ1-5, with 10 bases fitting TRBD1. The sequence derives from an adult in good health. Sequenced material: peripheral blood, taken on day 0 of AZD1222 vaccination. The CDR3 DNA sequence: TGTGCCAGCAGCCTCAGGGGACAGGGGCGAATTAAGGGCAATCAGCCCCAGCATTTT. Amino acids: CASSLRGQGRIKGNQPQHF.